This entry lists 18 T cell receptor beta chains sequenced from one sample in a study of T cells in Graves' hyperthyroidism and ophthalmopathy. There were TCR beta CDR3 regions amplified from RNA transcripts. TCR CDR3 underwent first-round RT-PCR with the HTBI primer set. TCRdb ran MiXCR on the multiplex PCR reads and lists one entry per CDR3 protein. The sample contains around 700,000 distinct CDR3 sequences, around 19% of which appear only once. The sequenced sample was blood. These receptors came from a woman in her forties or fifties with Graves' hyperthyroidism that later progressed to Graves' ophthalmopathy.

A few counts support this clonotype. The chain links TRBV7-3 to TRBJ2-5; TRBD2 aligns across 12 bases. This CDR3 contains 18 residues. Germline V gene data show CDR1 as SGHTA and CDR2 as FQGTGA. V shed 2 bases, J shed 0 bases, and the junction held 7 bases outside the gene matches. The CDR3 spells CASSLWPSGGEYQETQYF. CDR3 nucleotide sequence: TGTGCCAGCAGCTTATGGCCTAGCGGGGGGGAGTACCAAGAGACCCAGTACTTC.

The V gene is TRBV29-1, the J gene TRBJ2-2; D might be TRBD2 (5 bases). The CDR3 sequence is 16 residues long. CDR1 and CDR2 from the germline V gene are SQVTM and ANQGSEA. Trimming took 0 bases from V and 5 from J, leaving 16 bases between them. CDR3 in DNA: TGCAGCGTTGAAGATGCTAGCAGGCCCTTAACCGGGGAGCTGTTTTTT. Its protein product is CSVEDASRPLTGELFF.

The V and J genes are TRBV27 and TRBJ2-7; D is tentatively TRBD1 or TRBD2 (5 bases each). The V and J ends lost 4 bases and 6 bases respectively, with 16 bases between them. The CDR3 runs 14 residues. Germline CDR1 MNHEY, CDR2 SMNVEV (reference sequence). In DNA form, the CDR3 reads TGTGCCAGCAGTTCAGGTAGGGGACCCCTCGAGCAGTACTTC. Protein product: CASSSGRGPLEQYF.

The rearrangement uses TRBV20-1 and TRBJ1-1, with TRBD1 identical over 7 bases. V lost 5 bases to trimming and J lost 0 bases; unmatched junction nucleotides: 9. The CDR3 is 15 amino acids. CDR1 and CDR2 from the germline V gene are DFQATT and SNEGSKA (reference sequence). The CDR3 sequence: CSAPPGQQLNTEAFF. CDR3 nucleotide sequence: TGCAGTGCTCCGCCGGGACAGCAACTGAACACTGAAGCTTTCTTT.

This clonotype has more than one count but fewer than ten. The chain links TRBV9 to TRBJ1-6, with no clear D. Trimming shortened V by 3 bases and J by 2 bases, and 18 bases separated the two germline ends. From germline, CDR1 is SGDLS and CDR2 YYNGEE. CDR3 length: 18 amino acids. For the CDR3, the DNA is TGTGCCAGCAGCGCCGACACCGGCGGTAGTGCCTATAATTCACCCCTCCACTTT. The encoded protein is CASSADTGGSAYNSPLHF.

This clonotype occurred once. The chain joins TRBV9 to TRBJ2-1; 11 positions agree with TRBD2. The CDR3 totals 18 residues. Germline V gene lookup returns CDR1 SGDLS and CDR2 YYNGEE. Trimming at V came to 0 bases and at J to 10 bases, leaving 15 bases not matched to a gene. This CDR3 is CASSVGPTSGAAEREQFF. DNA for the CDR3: TGTGCCAGCAGCGTAGGCCCGACTAGCGGGGCCGCCGAGAGGGAGCAGTTCTTC. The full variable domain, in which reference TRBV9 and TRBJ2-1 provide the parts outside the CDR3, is DSGVTQTPKHLITATGQRVTLRCSPRSGDLSVYWYQQSLDQGLQFLIQYYNGEERAKGNILERFSAQQFPDLHSELNLSSLELGDSALYFCASSVGPTSGAAEREQFFGPGTRLTVL.

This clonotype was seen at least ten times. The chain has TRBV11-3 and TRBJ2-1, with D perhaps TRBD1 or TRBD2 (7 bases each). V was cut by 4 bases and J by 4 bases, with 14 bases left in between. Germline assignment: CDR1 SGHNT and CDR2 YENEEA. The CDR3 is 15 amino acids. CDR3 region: CASSSGGGQYNEQFF. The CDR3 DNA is TGTGCCAGCAGCTCAGGGGGGGGGCAGTACAATGAGCAGTTCTTC.

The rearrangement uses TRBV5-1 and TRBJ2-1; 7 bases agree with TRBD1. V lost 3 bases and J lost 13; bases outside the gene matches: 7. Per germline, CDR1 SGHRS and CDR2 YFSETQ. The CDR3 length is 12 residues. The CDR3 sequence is CASSSTNRGQFF. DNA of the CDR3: TGCGCCAGCAGCTCAACCAACAGGGGACAGTTCTTC.

The CDR3 reads CASSQSVGQGGTGIDEQFF. In DNA, the CDR3 is TGTGCCAGCAGCCAGAGCGTTGGACAGGGGGGGACCGGGATCGATGAGCAGTTCTTC. The chain recombines TRBV11-2 with TRBJ2-1; 10 bases line up with TRBD1. Germline V gene lookup returns CDR1 SGHAT and CDR2 FQNNGV. This CDR3 is built from 19 residues. Trimming took 5 bases from V and 8 from J; bases not matched to a gene: 21. Based on the CDR3 plus reference TRBV11-2 and TRBJ2-1, the full variable domain is EAGVAQSPRYKIIEKRQSVAFWCNPISGHATLYWYQQILGQGPKLLIQFQNNGVVDDSQLPKDRFSAERLKGVDSTLKIQPAKLEDSAVYLCASSQSVGQGGTGIDEQFFGPGTRLTVL.

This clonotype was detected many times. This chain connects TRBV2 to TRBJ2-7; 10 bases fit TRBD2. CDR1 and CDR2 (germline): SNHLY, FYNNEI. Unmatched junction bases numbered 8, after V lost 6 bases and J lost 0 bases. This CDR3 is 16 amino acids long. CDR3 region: CASRESSGGSSYEQYF. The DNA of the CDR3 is TGTGCCAGCAGAGAGTCTAGCGGGGGAAGCTCCTACGAGCAGTACTTC.

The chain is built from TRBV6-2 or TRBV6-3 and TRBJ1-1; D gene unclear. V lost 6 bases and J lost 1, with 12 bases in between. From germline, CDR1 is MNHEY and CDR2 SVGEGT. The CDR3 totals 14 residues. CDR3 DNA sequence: TGTGCCAGCAGCTCCTCTGGTACGAACACTGAAGCTTTCTTT. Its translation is CASSSSGTNTEAFF.

CDR3 nucleotide sequence: TGTGCCAGCACCCGACAGGGGAGAGAGTATCAGCCCCAGCATTTT. Protein product: CASTRQGREYQPQHF. V and J are TRBV2 and TRBJ1-5; 8 bases agree with TRBD1. J was trimmed by 5 bases and V by 7 bases; bases with no gene match: 10. CDR1 and CDR2 (germline): SNHLY, FYNNEI. This CDR3 comprises 15 residues.

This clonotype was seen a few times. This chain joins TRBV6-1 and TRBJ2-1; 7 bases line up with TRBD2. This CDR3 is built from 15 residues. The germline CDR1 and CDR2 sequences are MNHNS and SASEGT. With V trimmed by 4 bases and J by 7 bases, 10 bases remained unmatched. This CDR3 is CASSVVGGVVNEQFF. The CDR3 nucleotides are TGTGCCAGCAGTGTAGTGGGGGGGGTTGTTAATGAGCAGTTCTTC.

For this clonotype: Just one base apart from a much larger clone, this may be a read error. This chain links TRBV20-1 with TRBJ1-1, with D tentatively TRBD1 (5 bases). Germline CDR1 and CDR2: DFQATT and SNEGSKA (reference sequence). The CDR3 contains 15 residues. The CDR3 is CSARGDGLMNTEASF. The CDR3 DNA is TGCAGTGCTAGGGGGGACGGTCTCATGAACACTGAAGCTTCCTTT.

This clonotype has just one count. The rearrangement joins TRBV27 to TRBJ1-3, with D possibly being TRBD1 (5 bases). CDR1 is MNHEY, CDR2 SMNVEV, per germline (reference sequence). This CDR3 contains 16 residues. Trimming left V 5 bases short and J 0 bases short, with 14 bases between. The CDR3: CASSPTVPYSGNTIYF. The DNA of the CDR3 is TGTGCCAGCAGTCCGACAGTCCCATACTCTGGAAACACCATATATTTT.

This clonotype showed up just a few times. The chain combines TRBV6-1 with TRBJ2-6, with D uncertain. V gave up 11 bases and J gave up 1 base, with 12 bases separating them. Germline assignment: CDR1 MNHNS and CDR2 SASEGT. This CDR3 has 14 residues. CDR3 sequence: CACRSQSGANVLTF. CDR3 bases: TGTGCCTGTCGATCGCAATCTGGGGCCAACGTCCTGACTTTC.

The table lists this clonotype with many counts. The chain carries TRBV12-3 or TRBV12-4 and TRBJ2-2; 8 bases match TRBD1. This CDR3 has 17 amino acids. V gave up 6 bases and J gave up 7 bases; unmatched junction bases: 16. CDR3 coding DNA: TGTGCCAGCAGATTGGGCAGGGGGCGCTTGTCGGTCGGGGAGCTGTTTTTT. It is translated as CASRLGRGRLSVGELFF.

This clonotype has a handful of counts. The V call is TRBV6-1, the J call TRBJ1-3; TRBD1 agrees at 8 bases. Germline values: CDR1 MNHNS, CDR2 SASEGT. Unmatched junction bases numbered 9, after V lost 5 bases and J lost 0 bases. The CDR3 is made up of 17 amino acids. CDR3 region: CASSTGGTGLSGNTIYF. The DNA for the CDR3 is TGTGCCAGCAGTACGGGGGGGACAGGCCTCTCTGGAAACACCATATATTTT.